The 5 T cell receptor beta chains presented below share a single source sample, sequenced in a study of tumor and adjacent non-tumor tissue in lung cancer. No cell sorting was done before RNA was extracted from the tissue. The normal lung tissue was taken more than 3 cm from the tumor edge. The library came from three nested PCR rounds adapted from ARM-PCR protocols. MiXCR was run by TCRdb on the multiplex PCR reads, yielding one entry per CDR3 protein. This sample carries 65,000 to 85,000 distinct CDR3 sequences, 76% of them seen once, and the ten largest clones take 40% to 55%. Specimen: distant non-tumor lung tissue. The source of these receptors is a man in his fifties or sixties with non-small cell lung cancer.

This clonotype appeared a few times. The junction shows a germline mismatch at one end, possibly a read error. The chain uses TRBV14 and TRBJ2-1, with TRBD2 identical over 10 bases. CDR3 length: 14 residues. CDR1 is SGHDN, CDR2 FVKESK, per germline. The DNA of the CDR3 is TGTGACAGCAGCCAGGCTAGCGGGGGAAGGCAGCAGTTCTTC. Its translation: CDSSQASGGRQQFF.

A remark on this clonotype: A read error may explain this, as a much larger clone is one base away. The DNA for the CDR3 is TGCGCCAGCAGCTTGGGTGCTACGACGAACACTGAAGTTTTCTTT. The encoded protein is CASSLGATTNTEVFF. This rearrangement joins TRBV5-1 to TRBJ1-1, with D unresolved. The CDR3 runs 15 residues. From germline, CDR1 is SGHRS and CDR2 YFSETQ. The full variable domain, completed using reference TRBV5-1 and TRBJ1-1, is KAGVTQTPRYLIKTRGQQVTLSCSPISGHRSVSWYQQTPGQGLQFLFEYFSETQRNKGNFPGRFSGRQFSNSRSEMNVSTLELGDSALYLCASSLGATTNTEVFFGQGTRLTVV.

As to this clonotype: Its ends do not fully match the called genes, so a read error is possible. This CDR3 is CASRVSSYSSYSEQFF. The CDR3 DNA reads TGTGCCAGCAGGGTCAGTTCCTATAGCTCCTACAGTGAGCAATTCTTC. The chain couples TRBV6-1 to TRBJ2-1; D is ambiguous. CDR1 and CDR2 (germline): MNHNS, SASEGT. The CDR3 is made up of 16 amino acids.

With regard to this clonotype: Its ends do not fully match the called genes, so a read error is possible. This CDR3 is CASSSDNTIEQCF. The CDR3 nucleotides are TGTGCCAGCAGTTCCGACAATACGATCGAGCAGTGCTTC. V usage is TRBV6-6 and J usage is TRBJ2-7; D is uncertain. Germline V gene data show CDR1 as MNHNY and CDR2 as SVGAGI (reference sequence). The CDR3 covers 13 residues.

In this sample, this clonotype turned up a few times. The chain links TRBV11-3 to TRBJ2-3, with D possibly TRBD1 on 5 matching bases. CDR3 length: 14 amino acids. The V gene lost 5 bases and the J gene lost 3 bases, with 12 bases spanning the gap. Per the germline V gene, CDR1 is SGHNT and CDR2 is YENEEA. The CDR3 sequence: CASSLRDVTDTQYF. The DNA of the CDR3 is TGTGCCAGCAGCCTCAGGGATGTTACAGATACGCAGTATTTT.